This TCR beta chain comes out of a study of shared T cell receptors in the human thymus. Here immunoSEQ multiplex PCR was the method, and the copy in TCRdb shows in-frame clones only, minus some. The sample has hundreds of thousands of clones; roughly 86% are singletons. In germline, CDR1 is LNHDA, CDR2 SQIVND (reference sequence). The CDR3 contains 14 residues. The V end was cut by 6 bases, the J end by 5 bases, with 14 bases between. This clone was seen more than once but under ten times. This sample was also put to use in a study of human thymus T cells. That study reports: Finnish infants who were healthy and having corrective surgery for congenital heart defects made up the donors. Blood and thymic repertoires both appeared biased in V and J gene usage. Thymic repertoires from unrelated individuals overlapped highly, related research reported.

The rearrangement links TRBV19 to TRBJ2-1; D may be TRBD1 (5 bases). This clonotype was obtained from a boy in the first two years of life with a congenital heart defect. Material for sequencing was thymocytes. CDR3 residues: CASRSGSPHNEQFF. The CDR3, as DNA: TGTGCCAGTAGATCAGGGTCCCCCCACAATGAGCAGTTCTTC.